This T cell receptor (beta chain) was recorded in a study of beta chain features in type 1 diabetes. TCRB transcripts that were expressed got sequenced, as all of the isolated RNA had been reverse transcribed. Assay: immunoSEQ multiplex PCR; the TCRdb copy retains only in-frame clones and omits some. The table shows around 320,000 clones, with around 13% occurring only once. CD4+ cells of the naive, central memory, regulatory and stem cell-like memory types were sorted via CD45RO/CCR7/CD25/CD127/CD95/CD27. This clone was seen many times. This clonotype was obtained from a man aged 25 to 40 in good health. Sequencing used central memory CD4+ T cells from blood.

CDR3 nucleotide sequence: TGTGCCAGCAGCCGCAGAGGGGCAGGAGGGTGGGTCAACGAGCAGTACTTC. Translating gives CASSRRGAGGWVNEQYF. The chain recombines TRBV14 with TRBJ2-7; TRBD2 might be the D (6 bases). Trimming stripped 4 bases from V and 5 bases from J, with 24 bases between. Per the germline V gene, CDR1 is SGHDN and CDR2 is FVKESK. The CDR3 runs to 17 residues.